A single sample gave rise to the 5 T cell receptor beta chains below, sequenced in a study of T cell responses to AZD1222 COVID-19 vaccine (dated by TCRdb to the early 2020s). Library prep was done by the immunoSEQ multiplex PCR assay. TCRdb took over this immuneACCESS table, retaining in-frame rearrangements with V and J assigned. Such tables are incomplete; in checked studies, under half of the missing clones stem from an unresolved V gene, and the remainder is unexplained. For this sample there are about 120,000 clones; roughly nine tenths appear just once. The ten largest clones represent 6.9% of the sample. The time point label for this specimen denotes: baseline before first vaccination. The sample in question was peripheral blood, obtained on day 0 of AZD1222 vaccination. These receptors were taken from an adult in good health.

On this clone: Other DNA sequences from this sample encode an identical CDR3 as well. The rearrangement uses TRBV28 and TRBJ1-1; perhaps TRBD1 as D (5 bases). Germline CDR1 reads MDHEN; CDR2 reads SYDVKM. The CDR3 loop spans 14 amino acids. Trimming took 2 bases from V and 0 from J, leaving 7 bases between them. The CDR3 DNA sequence: TGTGCCAGCAGTTTAGGGGGTATGAACACTGAAGCTTTCTTT. Its protein is CASSLGGMNTEAFF.

The V gene is TRBV7-2, the J gene TRBJ1-6; a weak D match, TRBD1 (6 bases). Germline V gives CDR1 SGHTA, CDR2 FQGNSA. The V and J ends lost 5 bases and 6 bases respectively, with 17 bases between them. The CDR3 is 16 residues long. The CDR3 DNA reads TGTGCCAGCAGCCTCCGTCCGGGACAACTTAATTCACCCCTCCACTTT. It codes for CASSLRPGQLNSPLHF.

This chain links TRBV2 with TRBJ1-1, with 7 bases that match TRBD1. CDR3 length: 15 residues. The germline gives CDR1 SNHLY, CDR2 FYNNEI. V trimming: 2 bases; J trimming: 5 bases; junction bases outside the gene matches: 8. This CDR3 reads CASSEQMQGGTEAFF. In DNA, the CDR3 is TGTGCCAGCAGTGAACAGATGCAGGGGGGGACTGAAGCTTTCTTT.

The chain has TRBV6-2 or TRBV6-3 and TRBJ1-5; D is possibly TRBD1 (6 bases). The V end was cut by 2 bases, the J end by 0 bases, with 11 bases between. The CDR3 runs 16 residues. Germline assignment: CDR1 MNHEY and CDR2 SVGEGT. CDR3 region: CASSYRGHLSNQPQHF. The CDR3 DNA is TGTGCCAGCAGTTACAGGGGACACCTTAGCAATCAGCCCCAGCATTTT.

CDR3 loop: CASSRQGARYGYTF. The CDR3 nucleotides are TGTGCCAGCAGCAGACAGGGGGCTCGGTATGGCTACACCTTC. The chain combines TRBV6-2 or TRBV6-3 with TRBJ1-2; TRBD1 matches 10 bases. The ends lost 6 bases at V and 5 bases at J; junction bases unmatched: 6. Per germline, CDR1 MNHEY and CDR2 SVGEGT. The CDR3 consists of 14 residues.